This entry lists 23 T cell receptor beta chains sequenced from one sample in a study of blood T cells in healthy people across ages. Sample-barcoded 5' priming and a J-beta primer mix drove a second PCR of roughly 7 to 11 cycles. TCRdb itself ran the 5' RACE reads through MiXCR, one entry per CDR3 protein. The table records 650,000 to 1,000,000 distinct CDR3 sequences, more than 35% of them present only once. The sequenced sample consisted of blood. The receptors stem from a man older than 75 in good health.

The chain couples TRBV27 to TRBJ2-1; D perhaps matches TRBD2 (5 bases). The CDR3 contains 15 residues. Per germline, CDR1 MNHEY and CDR2 SMNVEV (reference sequence). Trimming left V 4 bases short and J 4 bases short, with 14 bases between. The chain's CDR3 is CASSSTPGEYNEQFF. Here the CDR3 DNA reads TGTGCCAGCAGTTCGACCCCTGGGGAGTACAATGAGCAGTTCTTC.

For this clonotype: A read error may produce the germline difference seen at one junction end. The CDR3 DNA reads TGTGCCAGCAGCACGGGACAGGTCTCCCACAATGAGCAGTTCTTC. Translated: CASSTGQVSHNEQFF. The rearrangement uses TRBV11-2 and TRBJ2-1; TRBD1 matches 8 bases. The germline CDR1 and CDR2 sequences are SGHAT and FQNNGV. The CDR3 has 15 amino acids. Looking up the rest from reference TRBV11-2 and TRBJ2-1 gives the full variable domain: EAGVAQSPRYKIIEKRQSVAFWCNPISGHATLYWYQQILGQGPKLLIQFQNNGVVDDSQLPKDRFSAERLKGVDSTLKIQPAKLEDSAVYLCASSTGQVSHNEQFFGPGTRLTVL.

The chain uses TRBV29-1 and TRBJ2-7, with a possible D match to TRBD1 (6 bases). CDR1 is SQVTM, CDR2 ANQGSEA, per germline. V gave up 4 bases and J gave up 5 bases, with 9 bases separating them. The CDR3 is made up of 11 amino acids. The DNA of the CDR3 is TGCAGCGTTGGCAGGGGCCACGAGCAGTACTTC. It encodes CSVGRGHEQYF.

This rearrangement joins TRBV29-1 to TRBJ2-2, with D possibly TRBD2 on 6 matching bases. Germline V gene data show CDR1 as SQVTM and CDR2 as ANQGSEA. The CDR3 sequence is 14 residues long. The V end was cut by 3 bases, the J end by 5 bases, with 13 bases between. CDR3 DNA sequence: TGCAGCGTTGAGAGGCGGGGAATTACCGGGGAGCTGTTTTTT. As protein: CSVERRGITGELFF.

The V and J genes are TRBV2 and TRBJ2-7, with TRBD1 identical over 7 bases. Germline V gene sequence: CDR1 SNHLY, CDR2 FYNNEI. The CDR3 totals 11 residues. V trimming: 8 bases; J trimming: 2 bases; junction bases outside the gene matches: 0. The CDR3 DNA reads as TGTGCCAGCGACAGGGCCTACGAGCAGTACTTC. Translating gives CASDRAYEQYF.

The chain is built from TRBV10-3 and TRBJ1-6, with unresolved D. CDR3 size: 14 residues. In germline, CDR1 is ENHRY, CDR2 SYGVKD. Trimming stripped 4 bases from V and 13 bases from J, with 17 bases between. The chain's CDR3 is CAISADGRESPLHF. The CDR3 DNA is TGTGCCATCAGTGCCGACGGCCGGGAGTCGCCCCTCCACTTT.

This rearrangement joins TRBV5-1 to TRBJ2-1; 8 bases map to TRBD2. CDR3 size: 15 residues. In germline, CDR1 is SGHRS, CDR2 YFSETQ. J lost 6 bases, V lost 4 bases, and 9 bases had no gene match. CDR3 DNA sequence: TGCGCCAGCAGCGACCGGACTAGCTCGTTCAATGAGCAGTTCTTC. Translated: CASSDRTSSFNEQFF.

The chain has TRBV4-2 and TRBJ2-1, with TRBD2 matching over 15 bases. Germline loops: CDR1 LGHNA, CDR2 YNFKEQ. With 0 bases clipped from V and 3 bases from J, the junction kept 6 bases outside the gene matches. The length of the CDR3 is 19 residues. CDR3 bases: TGTGCCAGCAGCCAAGACAACTTGGGACTAGCGGGAGGCTACAATGAGCAGTTCTTC. It translates to CASSQDNLGLAGGYNEQFF.

V and J are TRBV5-1 and TRBJ2-7; no reliable D call. Germline CDR1 is SGHRS and CDR2 is YFSETQ. V lost 4 bases, J lost 4 bases, and 12 bases lay in between. The CDR3 is 13 amino acids. The DNA of the CDR3 is TGCGCCAGCAGCCTTTCACTTGGATACGAGCAGTACTTC. Its translation: CASSLSLGYEQYF.

This sequence joins TRBV5-1 and TRBJ2-4; 9 bases are a match to TRBD2. This CDR3 comprises 14 residues. The germline V gene encodes CDR1 SGHRS and CDR2 YFSETQ. The V and J ends lost 0 bases and 5 bases, in that order; junction bases with no gene match: 0. The chain's CDR3 is CASSLGLAENIQYF. In nucleotides, the CDR3 is TGCGCCAGCAGCTTGGGACTAGCGGAAAACATTCAGTACTTC.

The chain uses TRBV7-2 and TRBJ1-1; TRBD1 matches at 9 bases. Trimming at V came to 6 bases and at J to 4 bases, leaving 9 bases not matched to a gene. Germline CDR1 SGHTA, CDR2 FQGNSA. This CDR3 is 15 amino acids long. CDR3 nucleotide sequence: TGTGCCAGCAGAACTCGTACGGGACAGGGCACTGAAGCTTTCTTT. Its translation: CASRTRTGQGTEAFF.

Ten or more counts support this clonotype. This chain links TRBV29-1 with TRBJ2-7, with 8 bases lining up with TRBD1. The CDR3 covers 13 residues. Germline CDR1 reads SQVTM; CDR2 reads ANQGSEA. Trimming took 6 bases from V and 2 from J; bases not matched to a gene: 6. CDR3 loop: CSVGQGGTYEQYF. CDR3 in DNA: TGCAGCGTAGGACAGGGAGGTACCTACGAGCAGTACTTC.

The chain employs TRBV9 and TRBJ2-1; D is unresolved. CDR1 SGDLS and CDR2 YYNGEE come from the germline V gene. The ends were cut back, 3 bases at V and 6 bases at J, with 7 bases in the middle. The CDR3 runs to 12 residues. The CDR3 bases are TGTGCCAGCAGCGCCCTTGGCAATGAGCAGTTCTTC. This encodes CASSALGNEQFF.

This chain connects TRBV19 to TRBJ2-5; the match to TRBD2 covers 7 bases. V was pared by 6 bases and J by 13 bases, with 8 bases of the junction left unmatched. CDR3 size: 11 residues. Germline V CDR1 and CDR2: LNHDA, SQIVND (reference sequence). The CDR3 here is CASRLRETAYF. For the CDR3, the DNA is TGTGCCAGTAGGCTGCGGGAGACCGCGTACTTC.

The rearrangement joins TRBV28 to TRBJ2-7; tentative D call: TRBD1 (5 bases). The CDR3 extends over 14 amino acids. V lost 8 bases and J lost 3, with 17 bases in between. Germline CDR1 MDHEN, CDR2 SYDVKM. CDR3 amino acids: CASRKGAEYYEQYF. Here the CDR3 DNA reads TGTGCCAGCCGTAAAGGGGCTGAATACTACGAGCAGTACTTC.

Notes on this clonotype: Mismatch with germline at one junction end may stem from a read error. The V call is TRBV5-1, the J call TRBJ2-1, with D uncertain. The CDR3 loop spans 16 amino acids. Germline V gene data show CDR1 as SGHRS and CDR2 as YFSETQ. As DNA, the CDR3 is TGCGCCAGCAAGTTAGGGTTTTACAGCTCCTACAATAAGCAGTTCTTC. This translates into CASKLGFYSSYNKQFF.

The chain employs TRBV19 and TRBJ1-6; D unclear. This CDR3 has 15 amino acids. The germline gives CDR1 LNHDA, CDR2 SQIVND (reference sequence). The ends were cut back, 9 bases at V and 9 bases at J, with 21 bases in the middle. The CDR3 sequence: CASGPGNGISSPLHF. The CDR3 DNA follows: TGTGCCAGCGGGCCGGGAAACGGTATCAGTTCACCCCTCCACTTT. Variable domain in full (rest from reference TRBV19 and TRBJ1-6): DGGITQSPKYLFRKEGQNVTLSCEQNLNHDAMYWYRQDPGQGLRLIYYSQIVNDFQKGDIAEGYSVSREKKESFPLTVTSAQKNPTAFYLCASGPGNGISSPLHFGNGTRLTVT.

The J gene is TRBJ2-2, the V gene TRBV6-6; D tentatively fits TRBD1 or TRBD2 (5 bases each). CDR1 MNHNY and CDR2 SVGAGI come from the germline V gene (reference sequence). Trimming pared 7 bases from V and 6 bases from J, leaving 18 bases between. This CDR3 region has 15 residues. CDR3 coding DNA: TGTGCCAGCACCCTTCAGGGAGAGGGCGCCGGGGAGCTGTTTTTT. Protein product: CASTLQGEGAGELFF.

This clonotype was observed a few times. This chain connects TRBV15 to TRBJ2-3; the match to TRBD2 covers 7 bases. V dropped 4 bases and J dropped 4; count of bases not matched to a gene: 11. There are 16 residues in the CDR3. Germline values: CDR1 LNHNV, CDR2 YYDKDF (reference sequence). DNA for the CDR3: TGTGCCACCAGCAACCCGGGGCGGGAGAGGCCAGATACGCAGTATTTT. It is translated as CATSNPGRERPDTQYF.

This clonotype showed up just a few times. The V and J genes are TRBV7-2 and TRBJ2-5; no definite D call. Matching the DNA end better, TRBJ2-7 makes the J call doubtful. Per the germline V gene, CDR1 is SGHTA and CDR2 is FQGNSA. This CDR3 is built from 12 residues. Written as DNA, the CDR3 is TGTGCCAGCAGCTTCGGACCTCTCGAGCAGTACTTC. Its protein is CASSFGPLEQYF.

The chain uses TRBV5-1 and TRBJ2-3, with D perhaps TRBD2 (5 bases). The CDR3 consists of 15 residues. The germline V gene encodes CDR1 SGHRS and CDR2 YFSETQ. Trimming removed 0 bases from V and 1 base from J, with 9 bases in between. CDR3 DNA sequence: TGCGCCAGCAGCTTGGAAGGACTCCGCACAGATACGCAGTATTTT. This encodes CASSLEGLRTDTQYF. Full variable domain (remainder filled in from reference TRBV5-1 and TRBJ2-3): KAGVTQTPRYLIKTRGQQVTLSCSPISGHRSVSWYQQTPGQGLQFLFEYFSETQRNKGNFPGRFSGRQFSNSRSEMNVSTLELGDSALYLCASSLEGLRTDTQYFGPGTRLTVL.

This chain uses TRBV4-3 with TRBJ2-7, with 8 positions matching TRBD1. J gave up 4 bases and V 0 bases, and 2 bases lay outside the gene matches. This CDR3 spans 14 amino acids. Germline values: CDR1 LGHNA, CDR2 YSLEER. The CDR3 coding sequence is TGCGCCAGCAGCCAAGACAGGGGGCGGTACGAGCAGTACTTC. It codes for CASSQDRGRYEQYF.

This clonotype appeared a few times. V usage is TRBV30 and J usage is TRBJ2-5; D gene uncertain. Germline V CDR1 and CDR2: GTSNPN, SVGIG (reference sequence). V shed 4 bases and J shed 1 base, with 10 bases lying between them. The CDR3 covers 13 residues. CDR3 coding DNA: TGTGCCTGGAAACTTTTGATCCAAGAGACCCAGTACTTC. Its translation: CAWKLLIQETQYF.